The rows below give T cell receptor beta chains drawn from one sample of a study of human T cells and chemical hapten exposure. Using its own MiXCR run on the RACE reads, TCRdb lists one record per CDR3 protein. Of roughly 380,000 distinct CDR3 sequences listed, 5.1% are singletons. This specimen was whole blood, taken in connection with sensitization to the hapten diphenylcyclopropenone (DPC). Source of these receptors: a woman aged 45-65 years with alopecia areata. Some clones in this sample may be carry-over from other donors' samples. Both conserved end residues are part of each CDR3. The order of the fields is D gene, clone size, J gene, V gene, CDR3 DNA, CDR3 protein. The D gene is left open where the match is weak. Size tells how often a clone was seen (once, few, many) or the class of an expanded clone, and some rows leave it out.

d_gene: NA
abundance: NA
j_gene: TRBJ1-1
v_gene: TRBV20-1
CDR3nt: TGCAGTGCTAGCCCCAACTGGGTTGAAGCTTTCTTT
CDR3aa: CSASPNWVEAFF

d_gene: NA
abundance: NA
j_gene: TRBJ2-6
v_gene: TRBV7-9
CDR3nt: TGTGCCAGCAGGCCCTGGGAGGCGCTCTCTGGGGCCAACGTCCTGACTTTC
CDR3aa: CASRPWEALSGANVLTF

d_gene: NA
abundance: NA
j_gene: TRBJ1-1
v_gene: TRBV5-1
CDR3nt: TGCGCCAGCAGCATCGATATCGTCGGGAACACTGAAGCTTTCTTT
CDR3aa: CASSIDIVGNTEAFF

d_gene: TRBD2
abundance: few
j_gene: TRBJ2-3
v_gene: TRBV4-1
CDR3nt: TGCGCCAGCAGCCAAGGAGGGGAGCGGGGGAGTTCCGAGTATTTT
CDR3aa: CASSQGGERGSSEYF

d_gene: TRBD2
abundance: NA
j_gene: TRBJ2-3
v_gene: TRBV6-6
CDR3nt: TGTGCCAGCAGTTACTCCCTCTCGGGGGAGGGCCGCACAGATACGCAGTATTTT
CDR3aa: CASSYSLSGEGRTDTQYF

d_gene: NA
abundance: many
j_gene: TRBJ1-2
v_gene: TRBV5-4
CDR3nt: TGTGCCAGCAGCCCGACTAACTATGGCTACACCTTC
CDR3aa: CASSPTNYGYTF

d_gene: NA
abundance: many
j_gene: TRBJ2-3
v_gene: TRBV11-1
CDR3nt: TGTGCCAGCAGTAACGGGGGACTCACAGATACGCAGTATTTT
CDR3aa: CASSNGGLTDTQYF

d_gene: NA
abundance: many
j_gene: TRBJ1-4
v_gene: TRBV28
CDR3nt: TGTGCCAGCAGTTCTGGACAACTTAATGAAAAACTGTTTTTT
CDR3aa: CASSSGQLNEKLFF

d_gene: NA
abundance: few
j_gene: TRBJ1-3
v_gene: TRBV5-1
CDR3nt: TGCGCCAGCAGCGTCGGACAGTTGCCCCCTGGAAACACCATATATTTT
CDR3aa: CASSVGQLPPGNTIYF

d_gene: NA
abundance: NA
j_gene: TRBJ1-2
v_gene: TRBV20-1
CDR3nt: TGCAGTGCTAGAGCAGGAAGGACAGTCTATGGCTACACCTTC
CDR3aa: CSARAGRTVYGYTF

d_gene: NA
abundance: few
j_gene: TRBJ1-2
v_gene: TRBV6-5
CDR3nt: TGTGCCAGCAGAGAGCAGGGAGTTGGCTACACCTTC
CDR3aa: CASREQGVGYTF

d_gene: TRBD1
abundance: NA
j_gene: TRBJ1-1
v_gene: TRBV5-1
CDR3nt: TGCGCCAGCAGCAACAGGGGGTTCGACACTGAAGCTTTCTTT
CDR3aa: CASSNRGFDTEAFF

d_gene: TRBD2
abundance: many
j_gene: TRBJ2-3
v_gene: TRBV2
CDR3nt: TGTGCCAGCAGTGAAGGGGGGGGACTAGCGAGGAATACGCAGTATTTT
CDR3aa: CASSEGGGLARNTQYF

d_gene: NA
abundance: many
j_gene: TRBJ2-1
v_gene: TRBV6-5
CDR3nt: TGTGCCAGCAGTTACAAAGGTTGGGGGAGCAATGAGCAGTTCTTC
CDR3aa: CASSYKGWGSNEQFF

d_gene: TRBD1
abundance: few
j_gene: TRBJ1-2
v_gene: TRBV6-1
CDR3nt: TGTGCCAGCAGTGCCCTCGCCCGGGACAGGGGGACCCTTAACTATGGCTACACCTTC
CDR3aa: CASSALARDRGTLNYGYTF

d_gene: NA
abundance: NA
j_gene: TRBJ1-6
v_gene: TRBV12-3/TRBV12-4
CDR3nt: TGTGCCAGCAGTTTAAAAGATAATTCACCCCTCCACTTT
CDR3aa: CASSLKDNSPLHF

d_gene: TRBD2
abundance: few
j_gene: TRBJ2-3
v_gene: TRBV28
CDR3nt: TGTGCCAGCAGTACACTAGCGGCCGCAGATACGCAGTATTTT
CDR3aa: CASSTLAAADTQYF

d_gene: TRBD2
abundance: NA
j_gene: TRBJ2-1
v_gene: TRBV4-1
CDR3nt: TGCGCCAGCAGCCAAGTTCGGGGGGGCCCGAGTGAGCAGTTCTTC
CDR3aa: CASSQVRGGPSEQFF

d_gene: NA
abundance: many
j_gene: TRBJ2-3
v_gene: TRBV12-3/TRBV12-4
CDR3nt: TGTGCCAGCAGCAACGACCGAGTCAAGATAGATACGCAGTATTTT
CDR3aa: CASSNDRVKIDTQYF

d_gene: NA
abundance: many
j_gene: TRBJ2-5
v_gene: TRBV9
CDR3nt: TGTGCCAGCAGCGTAGAAGGGCGTACTCAAGAGACCCAGTACTTC
CDR3aa: CASSVEGRTQETQYF

d_gene: NA
abundance: many
j_gene: TRBJ2-2
v_gene: TRBV9
CDR3nt: TGTGCCAGCAGCGTAGCGGAAGGCAGCATCGGGGAGCTGTTTTTT
CDR3aa: CASSVAEGSIGELFF

d_gene: NA
abundance: few
j_gene: TRBJ1-5
v_gene: TRBV20-1
CDR3nt: TGCAGTGCACCGGGGCCTAGCAATCAGCCCCAGCATTTT
CDR3aa: CSAPGPSNQPQHF

d_gene: NA
abundance: many
j_gene: TRBJ2-5
v_gene: TRBV5-5
CDR3nt: TGTGCCAGCAGCTTGGGGTCGCTTCAAGAGACCCAGTACTTC
CDR3aa: CASSLGSLQETQYF

d_gene: NA
abundance: few
j_gene: TRBJ1-1
v_gene: TRBV7-9
CDR3nt: TGTGCCAGCAGCCCGTCCGGACGGATCAACACTGAAGCTTTCTTT
CDR3aa: CASSPSGRINTEAFF

d_gene: NA
abundance: few
j_gene: TRBJ2-1
v_gene: TRBV20-1
CDR3nt: TGCAGTGCTCCCGATGACTTGGCGGGAAGATACAATGAGCAGTTCTTC
CDR3aa: CSAPDDLAGRYNEQFF

d_gene: NA
abundance: NA
j_gene: TRBJ2-5
v_gene: TRBV28
CDR3nt: TGTGCCAGCAGCCCTCGGACCCCTAGAGTGACCCAGTACTTC
CDR3aa: CASSPRTPRVTQYF

d_gene: TRBD1
abundance: NA
j_gene: TRBJ1-5
v_gene: TRBV2
CDR3nt: TGTGCCAGCAGCGGGGACAGGGGGAATCAGCCCCAGCATTTT
CDR3aa: CASSGDRGNQPQHF

d_gene: NA
abundance: few
j_gene: TRBJ1-2
v_gene: TRBV21-1
CDR3nt: TGTGCCAGCAGCAAGGAGGGGCAGATCTATGGCTACACCTTC
CDR3aa: CASSKEGQIYGYTF

d_gene: NA
abundance: few
j_gene: TRBJ1-6
v_gene: TRBV6-5
CDR3nt: TGTGCCAGCACCCCGCGGTTCGGTTATAATTCACCCCTCCACTTT
CDR3aa: CASTPRFGYNSPLHF

d_gene: NA
abundance: many
j_gene: TRBJ2-3
v_gene: TRBV2
CDR3nt: TGTGCCAGCAGTGCGAGGGGAGGTACGCAGTATTTT
CDR3aa: CASSARGGTQYF

d_gene: NA
abundance: NA
j_gene: TRBJ1-2
v_gene: TRBV27
CDR3nt: TGTGCCAGCAGTTTTTTAGGGGACGGCTATGGCTACACCTTC
CDR3aa: CASSFLGDGYGYTF

d_gene: NA
abundance: few
j_gene: TRBJ2-7
v_gene: TRBV27
CDR3nt: TGTGCCAGCAGTTTATCAGGTTCGGTCGGGCAGTACTTC
CDR3aa: CASSLSGSVGQYF

d_gene: NA
abundance: few
j_gene: TRBJ1-5
v_gene: TRBV7-9
CDR3nt: TGTGCCAGCAGCTCGACGGCATATAGCAATCAGCCCCAGCATTTT
CDR3aa: CASSSTAYSNQPQHF

d_gene: NA
abundance: few
j_gene: TRBJ2-1
v_gene: TRBV27
CDR3nt: TGTGCCAGCGCAATTGGGGGCATCGCCTACAATGAGCAGTTCTTC
CDR3aa: CASAIGGIAYNEQFF

d_gene: TRBD1
abundance: many
j_gene: TRBJ1-1
v_gene: TRBV12-3/TRBV12-4
CDR3nt: TGTGCCAGCAGCCGGGACAGGGGATTTGAAGCTTTCTTT
CDR3aa: CASSRDRGFEAFF

d_gene: TRBD2
abundance: many
j_gene: TRBJ2-1
v_gene: TRBV4-3
CDR3nt: TGCGCCAGCAGCCCAGGAGGGACTAGCGGGAGAGTTGCCTACAATGAGCAGTTCTTC
CDR3aa: CASSPGGTSGRVAYNEQFF

d_gene: NA
abundance: few
j_gene: TRBJ1-6
v_gene: TRBV7-9
CDR3nt: TGTGCCAGCAGCTTAGGGGGCAGGGGAGATTCACCCCTCCACTTT
CDR3aa: CASSLGGRGDSPLHF

d_gene: TRBD2
abundance: few
j_gene: TRBJ2-5
v_gene: TRBV29-1
CDR3nt: TGCAGCGTCGTGGGACTAGCGGGCTCCCACCAAGAGACCCAGTACTTC
CDR3aa: CSVVGLAGSHQETQYF

d_gene: NA
abundance: many
j_gene: TRBJ2-5
v_gene: TRBV7-9
CDR3nt: TGTGCCAGCAGCTACGACAGGATCCAAGAGACCCAGTACTTC
CDR3aa: CASSYDRIQETQYF

d_gene: TRBD1
abundance: many
j_gene: TRBJ2-7
v_gene: TRBV29-1
CDR3nt: TGCAGCGTTGAGCTACGGGACAGGGGATACCACGAGCAGTACTTC
CDR3aa: CSVELRDRGYHEQYF

d_gene: NA
abundance: many
j_gene: TRBJ2-2
v_gene: TRBV6-5
CDR3nt: TGTGCCAGCACCTGGACATTCACCGGGGAGCTGTTTTTT
CDR3aa: CASTWTFTGELFF

d_gene: TRBD1
abundance: NA
j_gene: TRBJ1-3
v_gene: TRBV6-6
CDR3nt: TGTGCCAGCAGTTACTCAGGGGGGACAGGGGGCAGAAACACCATATATTTT
CDR3aa: CASSYSGGTGGRNTIYF

d_gene: TRBD1
abundance: many
j_gene: TRBJ1-5
v_gene: TRBV4-1
CDR3nt: TGCGCCAGCAGCCAGGACAGGGGGGGACGACAGCCCCAGCATTTT
CDR3aa: CASSQDRGGRQPQHF

d_gene: NA
abundance: few
j_gene: TRBJ2-7
v_gene: TRBV3-1
CDR3nt: TGTGCCAGCAGCCAAGAGGCTTCCTACGAGCAGTACTTC
CDR3aa: CASSQEASYEQYF

d_gene: TRBD1
abundance: many
j_gene: TRBJ1-2
v_gene: TRBV7-9
CDR3nt: TGTGCCAGCAGCCTATGGATGACAGGGGAAGGCTACACCTTC
CDR3aa: CASSLWMTGEGYTF

d_gene: TRBD1
abundance: many
j_gene: TRBJ1-2
v_gene: TRBV6-5
CDR3nt: TGTGCCAGCAGCCGGCGGACAGGGCGGCAAGGTGGCTACACCTTC
CDR3aa: CASSRRTGRQGGYTF

d_gene: TRBD1
abundance: many
j_gene: TRBJ2-1
v_gene: TRBV25-1
CDR3nt: TGTGCCAGCAGTTACAGGGGGCCCATGAATGAGCAGTTCTTC
CDR3aa: CASSYRGPMNEQFF

d_gene: NA
abundance: few
j_gene: TRBJ2-1
v_gene: TRBV5-6
CDR3nt: TGTGCCAGCAGCCTCGGACAGCTGCCTGAGCAGTTCTTC
CDR3aa: CASSLGQLPEQFF